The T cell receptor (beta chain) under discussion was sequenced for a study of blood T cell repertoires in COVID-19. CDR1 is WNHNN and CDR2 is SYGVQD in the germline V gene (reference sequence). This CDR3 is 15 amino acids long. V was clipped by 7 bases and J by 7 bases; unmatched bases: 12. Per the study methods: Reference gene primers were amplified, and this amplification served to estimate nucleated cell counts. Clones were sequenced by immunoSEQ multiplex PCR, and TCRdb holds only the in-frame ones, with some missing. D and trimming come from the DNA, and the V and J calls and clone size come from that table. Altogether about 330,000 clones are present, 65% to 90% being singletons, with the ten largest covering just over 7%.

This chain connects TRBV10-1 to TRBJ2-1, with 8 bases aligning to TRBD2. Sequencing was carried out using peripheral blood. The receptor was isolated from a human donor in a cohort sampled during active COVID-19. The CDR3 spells CASNNLAGLGNEQFF. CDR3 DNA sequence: TGCGCCAGCAACAATCTAGCGGGCCTTGGAAATGAGCAGTTCTTC.